The 21 T cell receptor beta chains given below trace back to one sample, sequenced in a study of CXCR3-negative and CXCR3-positive naive CD8 T cells. UMI-labeled TRB cDNA libraries were prepared by 5' RACE. Each CDR3 protein gets one entry in TCRdb, which reprocessed the 5' RACE reads and gives no DNA. Seen in this sample are tens of thousands of distinct CDR3 sequences; the ten most common clones hold approximately 0.99%. The sample was naive CXCR3- CD8+ T cells from blood. Subset: CD45RO-CCR7+CD27+CD95- naive CD8+ T cells lacking CXCR3 (TNR3-). These receptors were collected from a human donor in good health. Some clones in this sample may be carry-over from other donors' samples.

This sequence joins TRBV29-1 and TRBJ1-2; no DNA is available, so the TRBD1 call from TCRdb remains unchecked. Germline assignment: CDR1 SQVTM and CDR2 ANQGSEA. This CDR3 region has 12 residues. This CDR3 is CSVDPPSGGYTF.

The gene calls are TRBV29-1 and TRBJ1-2; there is no DNA to check the TCRdb D call of TRBD1. The germline V gene has CDR1 SQVTM and CDR2 ANQGSEA. The CDR3 is 12 residues long. This chain's CDR3 is CSVDRGDYGYTF.

The rearrangement uses TRBV4-3 and TRBJ2-7; without DNA, the TCRdb call of TRBD1 cannot be checked. CDR1 and CDR2 (germline): LGHNA, YSLEER. The CDR3 is 15 residues long. The CDR3: CASSQDRQASYEQYF.

V and J are TRBV7-9 and TRBJ1-5; the TCRdb call, TRBD1, lacks DNA for checking. CDR1 and CDR2 from the germline V gene are SEHNR and FQNEAQ (reference sequence). This CDR3 region has 15 residues. The chain's CDR3 is CASSPVWGDNQPQHF.

The V call is TRBV30, the J call TRBJ2-1; TCRdb names TRBD2, which stays unverified in the absence of DNA. This CDR3 comprises 14 residues. Germline V gives CDR1 GTSNPN, CDR2 SVGIG (reference sequence). CDR3: CAWSPGLAGDEQFF.

The chain has TRBV15 and TRBJ2-7; TCRdb gives TRBD1 as the D gene, but with no DNA this cannot be confirmed. The CDR3 runs 14 residues. Per germline, CDR1 LNHNV and CDR2 YYDKDF (reference sequence). CDR3 in amino acids: CATSSQDRGHEQYF.

This sequence joins TRBV7-3 and TRBJ1-1. Germline CDR1 is SGHTA and CDR2 is FQGTGA. The CDR3 length is 13 residues. The CDR3 loop reads CASSPGRNTEAFF.

The rearrangement links TRBV4-1 to TRBJ1-2; as DNA is missing, the TRBD1 call by TCRdb cannot be tested. CDR3 length: 14 amino acids. Germline values: CDR1 MGHRA, CDR2 YSYEKL. Here the CDR3 reads CASSQVRGLYGYTF.

This chain uses TRBV6-2 or TRBV6-3 with TRBJ1-5; TCRdb returns TRBD1, unconfirmable since there is no DNA. From germline, CDR1 is MNHEY and CDR2 SVGEGT. This CDR3 spans 16 amino acids. CDR3 residues: CASSSPSTGSNQPQHF.

The V call is TRBV20-1, the J call TRBJ2-7; TCRdb indicates TRBD1, and absent DNA this call remains unverified. This CDR3 is 13 amino acids long. Looked up from germline, CDR1 is DFQATT and CDR2 is SNEGSKA (reference sequence). This CDR3 reads CSASPGQGYEQYF.

The chain joins TRBV29-1 to TRBJ2-7; TCRdb selects TRBD1, and the lack of DNA leaves this call unchecked. Looked up from germline, CDR1 is SQVTM and CDR2 is ANQGSEA. This CDR3 contains 15 residues. The chain's CDR3 is CSVETGQGMDYEQYF.

The rearrangement links TRBV30 to TRBJ2-2; as DNA is missing, the TRBD1 call by TCRdb cannot be tested. This CDR3 spans 14 amino acids. Germline V CDR1 and CDR2: GTSNPN, SVGIG (reference sequence). This CDR3 is CAWSAGQGTGELFF.

The chain employs TRBV25-1 and TRBJ1-1. Germline V CDR1 and CDR2: MGHDK, SYGVNS. This CDR3 region has 14 residues. The CDR3 here is CASSESKGNTEAFF.

V usage is TRBV19 and J usage is TRBJ2-1; with no DNA, the TCRdb D assignment of TRBD1 cannot be verified. The CDR3 runs to 16 residues. Germline CDR1 and CDR2: LNHDA and SQIVND (reference sequence). CDR3 loop: CASSILGTFSNNEQFF.

The CDR3 region is CASSYANRDGYTF. V and J are TRBV6-5 and TRBJ1-2; TCRdb's D call of TRBD1 is untestable without DNA. The germline CDR1 and CDR2 sequences are MNHEY and SVGAGI. The CDR3 has 13 residues.

The chain couples TRBV9 to TRBJ2-3; no DNA is available, so the TRBD2 call from TCRdb remains unchecked. CDR1 SGDLS and CDR2 YYNGEE come from the germline V gene. The CDR3 has 15 amino acids. CDR3 loop: CASSVEAALGDTQYF.

The CDR3 loop is CASNGGANTEAFF. The V and J genes are TRBV18 and TRBJ1-1; TCRdb's D call of TRBD1 is untestable without DNA. CDR1 is KGHSH, CDR2 LQKENI, per germline. The CDR3 length is 13 residues. Based on the CDR3 plus reference TRBV18 and TRBJ1-1, the full variable domain is NAGVMQNPRHLVRRRGQEARLRCSPMKGHSHVYWYRQLPEEGLKFMVYLQKENIIDESGMPKERFSAEFPKEGPSILRIQQVVRGDSAAYFCASNGGANTEAFFGQGTRLTVV.

The chain is built from TRBV3-1 and TRBJ2-1; TCRdb's assignment of TRBD1 cannot be checked, as there is no DNA. This CDR3 comprises 18 residues. Per germline, CDR1 LGHDT and CDR2 YNNKEL (reference sequence). CDR3 protein: CASSPPVAGSGFYNEQFF.

The CDR3 spells CASTARASGSRETQYF. The genes are TRBV6-5 and TRBJ2-5; TCRdb returns TRBD2, unconfirmable since there is no DNA. Germline values: CDR1 MNHEY, CDR2 SVGAGI. The CDR3 covers 16 residues.

CDR3 protein: CASSFPGTGVTDTQYF. The V and J genes are TRBV28 and TRBJ2-3; without DNA, the TCRdb call of TRBD1 cannot be checked. The CDR3 runs 16 residues. Germline V gene lookup returns CDR1 MDHEN and CDR2 SYDVKM.

The V and J genes are TRBV15 and TRBJ1-2. In germline, CDR1 is LNHNV, CDR2 YYDKDF (reference sequence). The CDR3 is made up of 16 amino acids. This CDR3 reads CATSIGLGTAIKGYTF.